This passage covers 8 T cell receptor beta chains from one sample sequenced in a study of blood T cell repertoires in COVID-19. Generated by immunoSEQ multiplex PCR, the TCRdb table keeps only in-frame clones and is missing some. Of under 200,000 clones detected, approximately 89% appear once; the ten largest clones hold roughly 3.4%. The sample comprised peripheral blood. These receptors all stem from a man in his 70s with acute or convalescent COVID-19.

This clone was detected once. The V gene is TRBV2, the J gene TRBJ2-1; 8 bases fit TRBD2. Looked up from germline, CDR1 is SNHLY and CDR2 is FYNNEI. This CDR3 spans 15 amino acids. The V and J ends lost 11 bases and 7 bases, in that order; junction bases with no gene match: 16. CDR3 sequence: CAGWEEAGGSNEQFF. The CDR3 DNA follows: TGTGCCGGATGGGAGGAGGCGGGAGGTTCGAATGAGCAGTTCTTC. The entire variable domain, with the rest obtained from reference TRBV2 and TRBJ2-1, is as follows: EPEVTQTPSHQVTQMGQEVILRCVPISNHLYFYWYRQILGQKVEFLVSFYNNEISEKSEIFDDQFSVERPDGSNFTLKIRSTKLEDSAMYFCAGWEEAGGSNEQFFGPGTRLTVL.

The chain employs TRBV30 and TRBJ2-1; tentatively, D is TRBD1 (5 bases). Trimming shortened V by 3 bases and J by 4 bases, and 16 bases separated the two germline ends. The CDR3 length is 15 residues. Germline V lookup: CDR1 GTSNPN, CDR2 SVGIG (reference sequence). Written as DNA, the CDR3 is TGTGCCTGGAGCCCTAATCCCCAGGGATACAATGAGCAGTTCTTC. This translates into CAWSPNPQGYNEQFF.

The J gene is TRBJ2-3, the V gene TRBV5-1; D call uncertain. The CDR3 length is 15 residues. The ends were cut back, 4 bases at V and 2 bases at J, with 14 bases in the middle. Germline assignment: CDR1 SGHRS and CDR2 YFSETQ. In nucleotides, the CDR3 is TGCGCCAGCAGCCTCTCGGTCTCCACCACAGATACGCAGTATTTT. This codes for CASSLSVSTTDTQYF. Full variable domain (missing parts from reference TRBV5-1 and TRBJ2-3): KAGVTQTPRYLIKTRGQQVTLSCSPISGHRSVSWYQQTPGQGLQFLFEYFSETQRNKGNFPGRFSGRQFSNSRSEMNVSTLELGDSALYLCASSLSVSTTDTQYFGPGTRLTVL.

The chain carries TRBV24-1 and TRBJ2-5, with TRBD1 as a possible D gene (6 bases). V was clipped by 3 bases and J by 1 base, with 11 bases between them. Looked up from germline, CDR1 is KGHDR and CDR2 is SFDVKD. The CDR3 contains 15 residues. The CDR3: CATSDVTGPQETQYF. CDR3 bases: TGTGCCACCAGTGATGTAACAGGGCCCCAAGAGACCCAGTACTTC.

The chain is built from TRBV2 and TRBJ1-2; maybe TRBD1 (6 bases). Trimming removed 11 bases from V and 4 bases from J, with 11 bases in between. The germline gives CDR1 SNHLY, CDR2 FYNNEI. The CDR3 covers 11 residues. CDR3 nucleotide sequence: TGTGCCGGTGGACAGTTCTATGGCTACACCTTC. It yields the protein CAGGQFYGYTF.

The V and J genes are TRBV2 and TRBJ1-3; a possible D gene is TRBD1 (6 bases). CDR1 and CDR2 from the germline V gene are SNHLY and FYNNEI. Trimming took off 10 bases at V and 3 bases at J, with 13 bases between the two ends. CDR3 length: 13 amino acids. CDR3 loop: CATQGNSGNTIYF. CDR3 sequence (DNA): TGTGCCACACAGGGAAACAGTGGAAACACCATATATTTT.

The CDR3 DNA reads as TGTGCCAGCAGCTCACAGGGGGCGCTGAGTACAGAGACCCAGTACTTC. It codes for CASSSQGALSTETQYF. The V and J genes are TRBV7-2 and TRBJ2-5, with 9 bases that match TRBD1. This CDR3 region has 16 residues. Germline V gene data show CDR1 as SGHTA and CDR2 as FQGNSA. Losses at the gene ends were 4 bases for V and 4 bases for J; bases not matched to a gene: 10.

The chain couples TRBV21-1 to TRBJ1-1; no DNA check was done on the table's D call, TRBD1. TRBV21-1 is a pseudogene. The CDR3 extends over 16 amino acids. DNA for the CDR3: TGTGCCAGCAGCAAAGTGGGTCAGGGGGACGACACTGAAGCTTTCTTT. Translating gives CASSKVGQGDDTEAFF.